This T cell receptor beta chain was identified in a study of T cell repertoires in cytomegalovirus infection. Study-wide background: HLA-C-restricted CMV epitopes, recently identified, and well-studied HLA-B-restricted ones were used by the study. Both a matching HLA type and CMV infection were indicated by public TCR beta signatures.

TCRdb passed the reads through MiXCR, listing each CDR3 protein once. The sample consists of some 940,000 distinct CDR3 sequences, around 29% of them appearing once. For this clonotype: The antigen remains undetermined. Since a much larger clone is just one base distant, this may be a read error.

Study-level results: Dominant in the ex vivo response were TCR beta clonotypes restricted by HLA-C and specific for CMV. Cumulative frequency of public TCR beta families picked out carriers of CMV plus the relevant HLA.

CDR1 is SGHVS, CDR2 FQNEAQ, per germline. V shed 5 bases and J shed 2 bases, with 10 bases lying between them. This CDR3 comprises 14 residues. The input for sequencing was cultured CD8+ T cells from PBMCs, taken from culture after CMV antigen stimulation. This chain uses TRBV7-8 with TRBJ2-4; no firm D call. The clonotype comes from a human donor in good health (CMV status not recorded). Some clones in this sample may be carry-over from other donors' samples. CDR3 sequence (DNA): TGTGCCAGCAGCGTCCATTTAACCAAAAACATTCAGTACTTC. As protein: CASSVHLTKNIQYF.